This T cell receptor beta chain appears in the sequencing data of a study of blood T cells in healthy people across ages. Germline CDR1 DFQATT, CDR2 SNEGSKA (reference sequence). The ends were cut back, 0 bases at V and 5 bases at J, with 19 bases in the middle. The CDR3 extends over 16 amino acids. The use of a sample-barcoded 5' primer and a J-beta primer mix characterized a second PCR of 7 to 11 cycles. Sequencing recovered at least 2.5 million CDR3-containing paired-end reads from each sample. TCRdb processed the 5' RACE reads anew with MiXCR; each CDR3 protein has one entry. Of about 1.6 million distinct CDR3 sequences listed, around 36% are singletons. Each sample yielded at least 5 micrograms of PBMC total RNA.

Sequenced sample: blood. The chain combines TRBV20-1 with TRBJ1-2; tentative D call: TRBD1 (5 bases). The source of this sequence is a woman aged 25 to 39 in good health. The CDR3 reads CSARDQAGRSGYGYTF. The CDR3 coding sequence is TGCAGTGCTAGAGATCAAGCAGGGAGGTCAGGATATGGCTACACCTTC.